This TCR beta chain is drawn from a study of blood T cells in healthy people across ages. Germline loops: CDR1 SEHNR, CDR2 FQNEAQ (reference sequence). The CDR3 contains 14 residues. V gave up 5 bases and J gave up 7 bases, with 15 bases separating them. This clonotype was counted at least ten times. The authors ran a second PCR of about 6 to 11 cycles using a sample-barcoded 5' primer and a J-beta primer mix. TCRdb re-called the 5' RACE reads with MiXCR, one entry per CDR3 protein. This table has approximately 670,000 distinct CDR3 sequences, about 43% appearing once. V gene TRBV7-9 combines with J gene TRBJ2-4; TRBD1 might be the D (5 bases). The clonotype was recovered from an elderly man in good health. The sequencing input was blood. The CDR3 is CASSPGQGSNIQYF. The CDR3 DNA reads TGTGCCAGCAGCCCCGGTCAGGGTTCGAACATTCAGTACTTC.